Given below is one T cell receptor (beta chain) in context. Its antigen is unknown. Though probably carrying unrecorded immune exposures, donors were nominally healthy at sampling. These data belong to a study of cytomegalovirus exposure and HLA in healthy donors. Study outcomes and limitations: Later findings reportedly placed an Asian-associated ancestry cluster below the approximately 630-donor mean for N-insertions. The HLA-A and HLA-B alleles of most subjects were reportedly predicted accurately from TCR beta sequences. According to the study, roughly 160 TCR beta chains were cytomegalovirus-associated.

PCR used 60 Vbeta primers and 13 Jbeta primers. The method was immunoSEQ multiplex PCR; TCRdb's version includes in-frame clones alone and lacks a portion of them. Here the sample spans 160,000 or so clones, around 82% being singletons. This sequence originates from a woman in her fifties or sixties in good health and CMV-seropositive. Sequencing used PBMCs.

The CDR3 spells CASSQESSGGAPRETQYF. The CDR3 coding sequence is TGTGCCAGCAGCCAAGAATCCAGCGGGGGGGCCCCACGGGAGACCCAGTACTTC. The chain recombines TRBV4-2 with TRBJ2-5, with 10 bases fitting TRBD2. The trim removed 0 bases at V and 5 bases at J, leaving 12 bases unmatched. CDR1 is LGHNA and CDR2 is YNFKEQ in the germline V gene. The CDR3 spans 18 residues.